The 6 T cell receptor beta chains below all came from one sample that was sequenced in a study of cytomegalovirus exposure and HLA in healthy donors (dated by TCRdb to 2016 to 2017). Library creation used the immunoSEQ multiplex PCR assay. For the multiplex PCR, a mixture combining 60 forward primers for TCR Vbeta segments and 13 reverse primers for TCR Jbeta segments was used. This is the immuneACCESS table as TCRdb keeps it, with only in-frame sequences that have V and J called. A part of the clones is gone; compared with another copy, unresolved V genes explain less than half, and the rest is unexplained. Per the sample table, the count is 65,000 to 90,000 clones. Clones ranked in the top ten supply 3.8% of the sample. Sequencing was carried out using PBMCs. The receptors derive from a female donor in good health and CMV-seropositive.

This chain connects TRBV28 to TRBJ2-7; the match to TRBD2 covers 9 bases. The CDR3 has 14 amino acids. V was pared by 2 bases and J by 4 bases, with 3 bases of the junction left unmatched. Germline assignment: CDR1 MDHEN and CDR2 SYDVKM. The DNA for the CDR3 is TGTGCCAGCAGTTTAGTAGCGGGAGATTACGAGCAGTACTTC. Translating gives CASSLVAGDYEQYF. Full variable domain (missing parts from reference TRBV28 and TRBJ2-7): DVKVTQSSRYLVKRTGEKVFLECVQDMDHENMFWYRQDPGLGLRLIYFSYDVKMKEKGDIPEGYSVSREKKERFSLILESASTNQTSMYLCASSLVAGDYEQYFGPGTRLTVT.

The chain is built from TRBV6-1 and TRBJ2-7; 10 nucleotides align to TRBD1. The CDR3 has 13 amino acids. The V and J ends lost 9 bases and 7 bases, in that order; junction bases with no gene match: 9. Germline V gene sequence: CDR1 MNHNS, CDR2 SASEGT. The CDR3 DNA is TGTGCCAGTCGGGACAGGGGATCTCCGGAGCAGTACTTC. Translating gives CASRDRGSPEQYF.

The DNA of the CDR3 is TGTGCCAGCCGACAATTCGACGCAGATCAGCCCCAGCATTTT. This codes for CASRQFDADQPQHF. The genes are TRBV2 and TRBJ1-5; D unresolved. CDR1 is SNHLY and CDR2 is FYNNEI in the germline V gene. The CDR3 has 14 residues. V was cut by 8 bases and J by 5 bases, with 16 bases left in between.

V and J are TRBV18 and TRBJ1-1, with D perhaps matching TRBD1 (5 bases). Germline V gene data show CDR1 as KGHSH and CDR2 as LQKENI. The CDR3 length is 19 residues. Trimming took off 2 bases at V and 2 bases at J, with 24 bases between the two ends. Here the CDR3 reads CASSPVRQRGGVSNTEAFF. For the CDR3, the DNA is TGTGCCAGCTCACCAGTCCGTCAAAGGGGTGGAGTTTCTAACACTGAAGCTTTCTTT.

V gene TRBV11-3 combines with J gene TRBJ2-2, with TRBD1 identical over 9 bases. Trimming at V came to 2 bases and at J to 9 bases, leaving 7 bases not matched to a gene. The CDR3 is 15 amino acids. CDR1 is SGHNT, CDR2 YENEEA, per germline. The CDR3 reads CASSLRDRVVRELFF. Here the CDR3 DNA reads TGTGCCAGCAGCTTAAGGGACAGGGTGGTCCGGGAGCTGTTTTTT.

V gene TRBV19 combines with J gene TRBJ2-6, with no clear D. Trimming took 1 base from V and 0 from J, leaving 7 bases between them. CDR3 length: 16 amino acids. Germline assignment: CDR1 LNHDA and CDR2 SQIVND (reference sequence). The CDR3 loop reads CASSIAYSSGANVLTF. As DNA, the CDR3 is TGTGCCAGTAGTATAGCGTACAGCTCTGGGGCCAACGTCCTGACTTTC.